Below, one T cell receptor beta chain is given with its context. Its antigen is unknown. Populations obtained by sorting all exceeded 95% purity. From germline, CDR1 is LNHDA and CDR2 SQIVND (reference sequence). V was clipped by 10 bases and J by 5 bases; unmatched bases: 9. The CDR3 runs to 15 residues. This sample stems from a study of beta chain features in type 1 diabetes. Study findings and constraints: The analysis here could not establish whether HLA type shapes TCRB rearrangement.

Expressed TCRB transcripts were sequenced after all isolated RNA was converted to cDNA. Deep immunoSEQ sequencing covered naive, central memory and regulatory T cell samples. The table came from immunoSEQ multiplex PCR; TCRdb's copy has only in-frame clones and leaves some out. The repertoire holds roughly 310,000 clones, with approximately 10% as singletons. The clonotype was recovered from a woman aged 30 to 39 in good health. Sequencing input: naive CD4+ T cells from blood. V and J are TRBV19 and TRBJ2-2, with TRBD2 matching 11 bases. The CDR3 nucleotides are TGTGCCACCGTTAGCGGGAGGGCCCGAACCGGGGAGCTGTTTTTT. Encoded protein: CATVSGRARTGELFF. The entire variable domain, with the rest obtained from reference TRBV19 and TRBJ2-2, is as follows: DGGITQSPKYLFRKEGQNVTLSCEQNLNHDAMYWYRQDPGQGLRLIYYSQIVNDFQKGDIAEGYSVSREKKESFPLTVTSAQKNPTAFYLCATVSGRARTGELFFGEGSRLTVL.